The T cell receptor (beta chain) described here comes from a study of graft-versus-host responses after intestinal transplantation. Sequencing used immunoSEQ multiplex PCR; TCRdb keeps in-frame clones, though not all of them. Of tens of thousands of clones in the sample, 80% to 95% were seen once. In the case of this clone: The antigen remains unidentified. The junction departs from the called germline gene at one end, perhaps through a read error.

The sequence came from a human donor who received an intestinal transplant. This specimen consisted of unstimulated CD8+ T cells sorted from spleen or lymph node cells, obtained before intestinal transplant.

CDR3 sequence: CASSIVGGSMNTESFF. The CDR3 DNA reads as TGTGCCAGTAGTATAGTGGGGGGTAGCATGAACACTGAATCTTTCTTT. This chain joins TRBV19 and TRBJ1-1, with TRBD1 as a possible D gene (5 bases). Germline loops: CDR1 LNHDA, CDR2 SQIVND (reference sequence). The length of the CDR3 is 16 residues.